This T cell receptor beta chain was sequenced during a study of blood T cell repertoires in COVID-19. V trimming: 6 bases; J trimming: 2 bases; junction bases outside the gene matches: 7. The CDR3 runs to 15 residues. From germline, CDR1 is MDHEN and CDR2 SYDVKM. Recruited during active infection, patients (from Seattle) were subsequently followed longitudinally. Produced via immunoSEQ multiplex PCR; TCRdb's table is partial and in-frame only. The repertoire consists of 250,000 to 300,000 clones, with about 90% occurring once and the leading ten covering around 11%. This clone was seen a handful of times.

Sample: peripheral blood. This sequence joins TRBV28 and TRBJ1-2, with 9 bases that match TRBD1. The TCR originated in a woman aged 25 to 39 with COVID-19, enrolled during active disease. The CDR3 DNA is TGTGCCAGCAGGCCTACCGGGACAGGGAACTATGGCTACACCTTC. It codes for CASRPTGTGNYGYTF.